Presented here are 18 T cell receptor beta chains from one specimen sequenced in a study of blood T cell repertoires in COVID-19. Sequenced by immunoSEQ multiplex PCR; TCRdb stores in-frame clones only, minus some. The sample records 350,000 to 450,000 clones, over 75% being singletons. The specimen was PBMCs or T cells enriched from blood (not recorded which). The receptors shown here come from a woman aged 18-35 years who had been exposed to COVID-19.

The rearrangement uses TRBV6-5 and TRBJ2-1; tentatively, D is TRBD2 (7 bases). Trimming removed 8 bases from V and 7 bases from J, with 18 bases in between. CDR3 length equals 14 residues. Germline V CDR1 and CDR2: MNHEY, SVGAGI. CDR3 in amino acids: CASGARGRGNEQFF. The CDR3 DNA is TGTGCCAGCGGGGCGAGGGGGAGGGGGAATGAGCAGTTCTTC.

The V and J genes are TRBV7-9 and TRBJ2-1; D perhaps matches TRBD2 (6 bases). Germline values: CDR1 SEHNR, CDR2 FQNEAQ (reference sequence). Between the trimmed V and J ends, which lost 8 bases and 1 base, there was a span of 12 bases. The CDR3 totals 14 residues. CDR3 DNA: TGTGCCAGCTCCGGGGACTTGTCCTACAATGAGCAGTTCTTC. Its translation: CASSGDLSYNEQFF.

This chain links TRBV18 with TRBJ1-4, with 9 positions matching TRBD1. Germline V lookup: CDR1 KGHSH, CDR2 LQKENI. V shed 3 bases, J shed 6 bases, and the junction held 5 bases outside the gene matches. The CDR3 is 15 amino acids. This chain's CDR3 is CASSPRQGGDEKLFF. The CDR3 region has the DNA TGTGCCAGCTCACCTCGACAGGGGGGGGATGAAAAACTGTTTTTT.

The chain employs TRBV5-8 and TRBJ1-6; possibly TRBD1 for D (6 bases). Trimming took 4 bases from V and 10 from J, leaving 15 bases between them. Germline CDR1 and CDR2: SGHTS and YDEGEE. The CDR3 covers 14 residues. CDR3 in amino acids: CASSLQGGGSPLHF. Here the CDR3 DNA reads TGTGCCAGCAGCCTACAGGGCGGTGGGTCACCCCTCCACTTT.

This clone has a single count. DNA of the CDR3: TGTGCCAGTAGACCTGGCGAGGGCGCGGTTCAGCCCCAGCATTTT. Translation: CASRPGEGAVQPQHF. The rearrangement joins TRBV19 to TRBJ1-5, with no clear D. V lost 6 bases to trimming and J lost 6 bases, with 18 bases between them. Germline CDR1 reads LNHDA; CDR2 reads SQIVND (reference sequence). The CDR3 has 15 amino acids.

CDR3 nucleotide sequence: TGCGCCAGCAGCCAAGCCGGGACAGGGACAAGCTATGGCTACACCTTC. This encodes CASSQAGTGTSYGYTF. The gene calls are TRBV4-1 and TRBJ1-2, with 9 bases matching TRBD1. V shed 1 base, J shed 4 bases, and the junction held 7 bases outside the gene matches. The germline V gene has CDR1 MGHRA and CDR2 YSYEKL. The CDR3 consists of 16 residues.

The chain has TRBV10-3 and TRBJ2-1; 11 nucleotides line up with TRBD2. V was clipped by 6 bases and J by 0 bases; unmatched bases: 1. Germline assignment: CDR1 ENHRY and CDR2 SYGVKD. This CDR3 is built from 15 residues. Here the CDR3 DNA reads TGTGCCATCAGCACTAGCGGGAGCTCCTACAATGAGCAGTTCTTC. Translating it yields CAISTSGSSYNEQFF.

The chain has TRBV5-1 and TRBJ2-1; 9 bases align to TRBD2. V gave up 4 bases and J gave up 8 bases; unmatched junction bases: 7. The CDR3 has 14 residues. Germline V gene sequence: CDR1 SGHRS, CDR2 YFSETQ. The DNA of the CDR3 is TGCGCCAGCAGCCCTCCTAGCGGGGCCGATGAGCAGTTCTTC. Translated, it gives CASSPPSGADEQFF.

This clone occurred once. The chain has TRBV27 and TRBJ2-3, with TRBD2 matching over 7 bases. Germline CDR1 and CDR2: MNHEY and SMNVEV (reference sequence). CDR3 size: 12 residues. The V and J ends lost 8 bases and 8 bases, in that order; junction bases with no gene match: 7. The CDR3 DNA follows: TGTGCCAGCGTGGACCCTAGCGGTACGCAGTATTTT. Its translation is CASVDPSGTQYF.

This clone was observed once. The chain recombines TRBV18 with TRBJ1-5, with 9 bases aligning to TRBD1. The length of the CDR3 is 18 residues. Germline CDR1 is KGHSH and CDR2 is LQKENI. J was trimmed by 2 bases and V by 0 bases; bases with no gene match: 8. The CDR3 sequence is CASSPPGTGLFGNQPQHF. CDR3 nucleotides: TGTGCCAGCTCACCACCCGGGACAGGGCTATTCGGCAATCAGCCCCAGCATTTT.

V gene TRBV29-1 combines with J gene TRBJ2-2, with D uncertain. This CDR3 spans 11 amino acids. Germline lookup yields CDR1 SQVTM and CDR2 ANQGSEA. With 5 bases removed from V and 3 bases from J, the gap between germline ends came to 4 bases. DNA of the CDR3: TGCAGCGTTTCGGACACCGGGGAGCTGTTTTTT. Amino acids: CSVSDTGELFF.

This clone was detected a few times. The V and J genes are TRBV28 and TRBJ2-1; D remains unclear. CDR1 and CDR2 (germline): MDHEN, SYDVKM. This CDR3 has 17 residues. Trimming shortened V by 8 bases and J by 2 bases, and 22 bases separated the two germline ends. The CDR3 protein is CASPPSLVNYPYNEQFF. The CDR3 DNA follows: TGTGCCAGCCCACCGTCGCTAGTGAACTATCCCTACAATGAGCAGTTCTTC.

The J gene is TRBJ2-7, the V gene TRBV27; a weak D match, TRBD2 (7 bases). The CDR3 sequence is 14 residues long. V was shortened by 2 bases and J by 4 bases, with 12 bases between the two germline ends. CDR1 MNHEY and CDR2 SMNVEV come from the germline V gene (reference sequence). CDR3 sequence: CASSLRGARYEQYF. CDR3 sequence (DNA): TGTGCCAGCAGTTTACGGGGGGCGAGATACGAGCAGTACTTC.

The chain carries TRBV14 and TRBJ2-7; TRBD2 agrees at 8 bases. Germline V gene sequence: CDR1 SGHDN, CDR2 FVKESK. This CDR3 spans 14 amino acids. V gave up 5 bases and J gave up 9 bases; unmatched junction bases: 12. CDR3 bases: TGTGCCAGCAGCACTACCGGGACTAGAGTACGGCAGTACTTC. This encodes CASSTTGTRVRQYF.

The chain has TRBV3-1 (or the pseudogene TRBV3-2) and TRBJ1-2; D gene unclear. The V end was cut by 4 bases, the J end by 1 base, with 10 bases between. Per germline, CDR1 LGHDT and CDR2 YNNKEL (reference sequence). The CDR3 is 14 amino acids. Here the CDR3 reads CASSPQRVNYGYTF. The CDR3 coding sequence is TGTGCCAGCAGCCCCCAACGGGTTAACTATGGCTACACCTTC.

This chain connects TRBV4-1 to TRBJ2-3, with TRBD1 identical over 10 bases. CDR3 length: 17 amino acids. CDR1 is MGHRA, CDR2 YSYEKL, per germline. J lost 4 bases, V lost 1 base, and 8 bases had no gene match. In DNA form, the CDR3 reads TGCGCCAGCAGCCAAGGCCCGGGACAGGGGCCCCCAGATACGCAGTATTTT. Its protein is CASSQGPGQGPPDTQYF.

This sequence joins TRBV28 and TRBJ2-2; 10 bases fit TRBD2. Germline-derived CDR1 and CDR2 are MDHEN and SYDVKM. Losses at the gene ends were 4 bases for V and 6 bases for J; bases not matched to a gene: 2. The CDR3 extends over 14 amino acids. CDR3 loop: CASSSGLAAGELFF. CDR3 sequence (DNA): TGTGCCAGCAGTTCAGGACTAGCGGCCGGGGAGCTGTTTTTT.

The chain uses TRBV25-1 and TRBJ2-5; tentative D call: TRBD1 (5 bases). CDR3 length: 13 residues. The germline CDR1 and CDR2 sequences are MGHDK and SYGVNS. Trimming pared 6 bases from V and 5 bases from J, leaving 13 bases between. CDR3 sequence reads: CASSSGRWETQYF. CDR3 bases: TGTGCCAGCAGCTCAGGGCGGTGGGAGACCCAGTACTTC.